This record concerns one T cell receptor (beta chain) sequence. Produced via immunoSEQ multiplex PCR; TCRdb's table is partial and in-frame only. The sample contains around 100,000 clones, over 65% of which appear only once. The sample comes from a study of radiotherapy plus CTLA-4 blockade in lung cancer. Background on the study: With less than 40% of patients having disease control, objective responses were seen in about 19%.

V lost 6 bases and J 1 base, leaving 12 bases between the germline ends. Germline values: CDR1 SNHLY, CDR2 FYNNEI. The CDR3 is made up of 14 amino acids. V usage is TRBV2 and J usage is TRBJ1-1, with D perhaps TRBD1 (5 bases). Sequenced material: peripheral blood, taken from a patient treated with radiotherapy plus ipilimumab. This clonotype originated in a human donor with non-small cell lung cancer that progressed on radiotherapy plus ipilimumab. Some clones in this sample may be carry-over from other donors' samples. The CDR3 is CASSNQGGNTEAFF. DNA of the CDR3: TGTGCCAGCAGCAATCAGGGTGGGAACACTGAAGCTTTCTTT.